This entry lists 7 T cell receptor beta chains sequenced from one sample in a study of blood T cell repertoires in COVID-19. Using immunoSEQ multiplex PCR, the repertoire was profiled, and TCRdb retains in-frame clones only, with some absent. This table holds around 290,000 clones, roughly 86% found once. The sequenced sample consisted of PBMCs or T cells enriched from blood (not recorded which). All receptors derive from a woman in her thirties who had recovered from COVID-19.

The V gene is TRBV7-6, the J gene TRBJ2-3; TRBD2 matches at 11 bases. The CDR3 has 15 residues. V lost 3 bases to trimming and J lost 5 bases; unmatched junction nucleotides: 4. Germline assignment: CDR1 SGHVS and CDR2 FNYEAQ. Written as DNA, the CDR3 is TGTGCCAGCAGCTTTAGCGGGGGGGCCGGAGATACGCAGTATTTT. Translated, it gives CASSFSGGAGDTQYF.

The rearrangement links TRBV27 to TRBJ1-5, with D possibly being TRBD1 (5 bases). Per germline, CDR1 MNHEY and CDR2 SMNVEV (reference sequence). This CDR3 is 15 amino acids long. V was clipped by 5 bases and J by 2 bases, with 13 bases between them. The CDR3 spells CASSPRRGGNQPQHF. CDR3 nucleotides: TGTGCCAGCAGTCCCCGTCGGGGGGGCAATCAGCCCCAGCATTTT.

CDR3: CASSLAVGAGAEQYF. The CDR3 DNA follows: TGTGCCAGCAGCTTAGCGGTGGGGGCAGGTGCCGAGCAGTACTTC. The V gene is TRBV7-2, the J gene TRBJ2-7; the D gene is possibly TRBD1 (6 bases). V was shortened by 0 bases and J by 6 bases, with 15 bases between the two germline ends. The CDR3 is made up of 15 amino acids. Looked up from germline, CDR1 is SGHTA and CDR2 is FQGNSA. The full variable domain, in which reference TRBV7-2 and TRBJ2-7 provide the parts outside the CDR3, is GAGVSQSPSNKVTEKGKDVELRCDPISGHTALYWYRQSLGQGLEFLIYFQGNSAPDKSGLPSDRFSAERTGGSVSTLTIQRTQQEDSAVYLCASSLAVGAGAEQYFGPGTRLTVT.

This clone appeared a few times. The gene calls are TRBV19 and TRBJ2-4; TRBD1 might be the D (6 bases). This CDR3 has 14 amino acids. Germline assignment: CDR1 LNHDA and CDR2 SQIVND (reference sequence). V gave up 5 bases and J gave up 2 bases, with 10 bases separating them. The CDR3 spells CASSLTGTKNIQYF. Here the CDR3 DNA reads TGTGCCAGTAGTTTAACAGGGACCAAAAACATTCAGTACTTC.

The chain employs TRBV19 and TRBJ1-6, with TRBD1 matching over 7 bases. After removal of 4 bases from V and 6 bases from J, the junction contained 9 bases not matched to a gene. The germline V gene has CDR1 LNHDA and CDR2 SQIVND (reference sequence). The CDR3 runs 16 residues. CDR3 sequence (DNA): TGTGCCAGTAGTACCCAACGACAGGGTTTTAATTCACCCCTCCACTTT. It translates to CASSTQRQGFNSPLHF.

This sequence joins TRBV27 and TRBJ2-7; 8 bases are a match to TRBD1. This CDR3 comprises 17 residues. V shed 5 bases, J shed 3 bases, and the junction held 15 bases outside the gene matches. Germline assignment: CDR1 MNHEY and CDR2 SMNVEV (reference sequence). The CDR3 nucleotides read TGTGCCAGCAGTGCCCTCGAGACAGGGGCAGAGTTCTACGAGCAGTACTTC. Translated, it gives CASSALETGAEFYEQYF.

The chain has TRBV7-9 and TRBJ1-4; the D gene is possibly TRBD1 (5 bases). With 2 bases removed from V and 4 bases from J, the gap between germline ends came to 14 bases. Germline CDR1 reads SEHNR; CDR2 reads FQNEAQ (reference sequence). This CDR3 contains 16 residues. The CDR3 coding sequence is TGTGCCAGCAGCTTACTCGAAGGGGCCTATAATGAAAAACTGTTTTTT. Translated: CASSLLEGAYNEKLFF.